This is a list of T cell receptor beta chains from one sample in a study of Graves' ophthalmopathy and Graves' hyperthyroidism. From the multiplex PCR reads, TCRdb called clonotypes with MiXCR, one entry per CDR3 protein. The repertoire has 35,000 to 50,000 distinct CDR3 sequences, 45% to 55% of them found once; the top ten carry about 28%. Sequencing used peripheral blood. These receptors all come from an adult woman with stable Graves' hyperthyroidism. The CDR3 runs from the conserved cysteine through the conserved F or W. Each record gives: CDR3 protein, CDR3 DNA, J gene, V gene, clone size, D gene. D genes are given only for firm matches. The size of a clone is reported for some rows only, either as once, few or many, or as a class for expanded clones.

CASSYWANTEAFF	TGTGCCAGCAGTTACTGGGCGAACACTGAAGCTTTCTTT	TRBJ1-1	TRBV6-5	many	-
CSASGLADTDTQYF	TGCAGTGCTTCGGGACTAGCGGACACAGATACGCAGTATTTT	TRBJ2-3	TRBV20-1	-	TRBD2
CSVAKLEGTQYF	TGCAGCGTCGCAAAGTTGGAGGGGACCCAGTACTTC	TRBJ2-5	TRBV20-1	few	-
CSVVTPGQAYGYTF	TGCAGCGTTGTAACTCCGGGACAGGCCTATGGCTACACCTTC	TRBJ1-2	TRBV29-1	-	TRBD1
CASSFRLPGDSGNTICF	TGTGCCAGCAGCTTCCGGCTGCCAGGGGACTCTGGAAACACCATATGTTTT	TRBJ1-3	TRBV7-2	-	-
CSASTGGGNQPQHF	TGCAGTGCTAGCACAGGGGGAGGCAATCAGCCCCAGCATTTT	TRBJ1-5	TRBV20-1	-	TRBD1
CASSSTGSGAEWDEQYF	TGTGCCAGCAGCTCAACAGGGTCCGGCGCGGAATGGGACGAGCAGTACTTC	TRBJ2-7	TRBV7-9	-	-
CAINRDRVMNTEAFF	TGTGCCATCAACCGGGACAGGGTCATGAACACTGAAGCTTTCTTT	TRBJ1-1	TRBV10-3	few	TRBD1
CASSQEGRDTEAFF	TGTGCCAGCAGCCAAGAAGGGCGAGACACTGAAGCTTTCTTT	TRBJ1-1	TRBV4-2	-	-
CASSARASDEQYF	TGTGCCAGCAGTGCTAGGGCTTCCGACGAGCAGTACTTC	TRBJ2-7	TRBV2	many	-
CASSTGGGGQPQHF	TGTGCCAGCAGTACGGGGGGGGGAGGCCAGCCCCAGCATTTT	TRBJ1-5	TRBV12-3/TRBV12-4	many	-
CAWIKGTGRNSPLHF	TGTGCCTGGATAAAGGGGACAGGTCGTAATTCACCCCTCCACTTT	TRBJ1-6	TRBV30	many	TRBD1
CSAKLGLYEELFF	TGCAGTGCTAAACTGGGATTGTACGAAGAACTGTTTTTT	TRBJ1-4	TRBV20-1	-	-
CASSPPGTGFGYTF	TGTGCCAGCAGTCCCCCCGGGACAGGGTTCGGCTACACCTTC	TRBJ1-2	TRBV28	many	TRBD1
CNVHGQAGAYEQYF	TGTAACGTCCACGGGCAGGCTGGGGCCTACGAGCAGTACTTC	TRBJ2-7	TRBV29-1	-	-
CASSYPGAKNTEAFF	TGTGCCAGCAGCTACCCTGGGGCTAAGAACACTGAAGCTTTCTTT	TRBJ1-1	TRBV4-2	many	-
CASSPSGRSYGYTF	TGTGCCAGCAGTCCTTCGGGCCGGAGCTATGGCTACACCTTC	TRBJ1-2	TRBV2	once	-
CATSDLPDRLSGANVLTF	TGTGCCACCAGTGATTTACCTGACAGACTCTCTGGGGCCAACGTCCTGACTTTC	TRBJ2-6	TRBV24-1	many	-
CASSYLPGSDEQYF	TGCGCCAGCAGCTATCTTCCGGGGTCGGACGAGCAGTACTTC	TRBJ2-7	TRBV4-1	many	-
CSAPGTGSYEQYF	TGCAGTGCTCCCGGGACAGGCTCCTACGAGCAGTACTTC	TRBJ2-7	TRBV20-1	-	TRBD1
CASRPLTDQKIYGYTIYF	TGTGCCAGCAGACCCCTGACGGATCAGAAAATCTATGGCTACACCATATATTTT	TRBJ1-3	TRBV7-9	-	-
CASSRGRGDTEAFF	TGTGCCAGCAGCCGGGGGAGGGGGGACACTGAAGCTTTCTTT	TRBJ1-1	TRBV3-1	many	-